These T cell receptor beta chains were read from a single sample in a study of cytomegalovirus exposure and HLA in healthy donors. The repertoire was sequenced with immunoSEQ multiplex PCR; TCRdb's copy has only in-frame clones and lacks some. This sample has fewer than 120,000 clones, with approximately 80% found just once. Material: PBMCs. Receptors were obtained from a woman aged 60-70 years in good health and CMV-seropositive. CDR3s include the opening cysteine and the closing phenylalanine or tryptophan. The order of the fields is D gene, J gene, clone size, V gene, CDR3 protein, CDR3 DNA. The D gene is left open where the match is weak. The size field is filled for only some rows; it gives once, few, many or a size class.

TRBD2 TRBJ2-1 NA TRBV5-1 CASSPGGPTRNEQFF TGCGCCAGCAGCCCGGGAGGCCCGACGAGGAATGAGCAGTTCTTC
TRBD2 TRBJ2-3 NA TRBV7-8 CASSTLGGLAEGYDTQYF TGTGCCAGCAGCACGCTAGGCGGACTAGCGGAGGGGTATGATACGCAGTATTTT
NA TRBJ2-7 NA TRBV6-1 CASSETGRSYEQYF TGTGCCAGCAGTGAGACAGGTAGATCCTACGAGCAGTACTTC
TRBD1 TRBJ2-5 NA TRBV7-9 CASSLWGTEETQYF TGTGCCAGCAGCTTATGGGGGACAGAAGAGACCCAGTACTTC
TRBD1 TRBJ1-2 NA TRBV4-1 CASSQDSGDRVRGYTF TGCGCCAGCAGCCAAGATTCGGGGGACAGGGTCCGTGGCTACACCTTC
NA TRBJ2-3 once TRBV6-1 CASTRESTDTQYF TGTGCCAGCACACGGGAGAGCACAGATACGCAGTATTTT
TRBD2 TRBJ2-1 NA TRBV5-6 CASSSRRLGLAGGDEQFF TGTGCCAGCAGCTCTCGGCGTCTGGGACTAGCGGGAGGTGATGAGCAGTTCTTC
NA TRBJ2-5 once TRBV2 CASSELAEETQYF TGTGCCAGCAGTGAATTGGCAGAAGAGACCCAGTACTTC
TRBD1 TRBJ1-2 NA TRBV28 CASSSGTGGYYGYTF TGTGCCAGCAGTTCCGGGACAGGGGGTTACTATGGCTACACCTTC
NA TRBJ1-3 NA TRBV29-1 CSVSPGQGTFSGNTIYF TGCAGCGTTAGTCCGGGACAAGGGACCTTTTCTGGAAACACCATATATTTT
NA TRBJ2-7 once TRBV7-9 CASSLGQRIYEQYF TGTGCCAGCAGCTTAGGACAGAGAATCTACGAGCAGTACTTC
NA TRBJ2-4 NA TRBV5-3 CARSLDLSELRGRAKGAKNIQYF TGTGCCAGAAGCTTGGATTTGAGTGAATTGAGGGGGAGGGCGAAAGGGGCCAAAAACATTCAGTACTTC
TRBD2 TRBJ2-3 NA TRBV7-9 CASSVSTTSGGTDTQYF TGTGCCAGCAGTGTCTCCACGACTAGCGGAGGCACAGATACGCAGTATTTT
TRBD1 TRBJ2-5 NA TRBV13 CASSFLGQVETQYF TGTGCCAGCAGCTTCCTCGGACAGGTGGAGACCCAGTACTTC
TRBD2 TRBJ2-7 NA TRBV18 CASSPPGGRAYEQYF TGTGCCAGCTCACCACCGGGGGGGAGAGCCTACGAGCAGTACTTC
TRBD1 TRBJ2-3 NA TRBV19 CASRDGQGVLDTQYF TGTGCCAGTAGGGACGGACAGGGTGTATTAGATACGCAGTATTTT
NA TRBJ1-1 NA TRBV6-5 CASQMNTEAFF TGTGCCAGCCAGATGAACACTGAAGCTTTCTTT
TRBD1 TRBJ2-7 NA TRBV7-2 CASSSETGVFVEQYF TGTGCCAGCAGCTCTGAGACAGGGGTATTTGTGGAGCAGTACTTC
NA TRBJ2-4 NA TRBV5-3 CARSLVGLESLSKNIQYF TGTGCCAGAAGCTTGGTGGGACTGGAATCACTCTCCAAAAACATTCAGTACTTC
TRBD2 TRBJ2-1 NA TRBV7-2 CASSSPGLAGGGEQFF TGTGCCAGCAGCTCGCCGGGACTAGCGGGAGGGGGGGAGCAGTTCTTC
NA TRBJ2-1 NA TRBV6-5 CASSRRGYNEPFF TGTGCCAGCAGTCGCAGAGGGTACAATGAGCCGTTCTTC
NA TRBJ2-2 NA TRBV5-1 CASSLQPLGQNTGELFF TGCGCCAGCAGCTTGCAACCGTTGGGACAAAACACCGGGGAGCTGTTTTTT
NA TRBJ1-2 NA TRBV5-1 CASSSSVAGSGYGYTF TGCGCCAGCAGCTCCTCCGTCGCAGGGAGCGGGTATGGCTACACCTTC
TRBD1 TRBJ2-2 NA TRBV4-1 CASSPTGSNTGELFF TGCGCCAGCAGCCCGACAGGGTCGAACACCGGGGAGCTGTTTTTT
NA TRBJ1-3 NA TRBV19 CASSLAGAGNTIYF TGTGCCAGTAGTCTCGCAGGGGCGGGAAACACCATATATTTT
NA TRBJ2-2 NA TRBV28 CASRWEDTGELFF TGTGCCAGCAGATGGGAGGACACCGGGGAGCTGTTTTTT
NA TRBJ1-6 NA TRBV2 CASTEGRTLHF TGTGCCAGCACCGAAGGGAGGACCCTCCACTTT
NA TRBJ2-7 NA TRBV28 CASTLRQNFNEQYF TGTGCCAGCACCTTGCGACAGAACTTCAACGAGCAGTACTTC
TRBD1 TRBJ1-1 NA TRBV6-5 CASRPGQGRTEAFF TGTGCCAGCAGACCGGGACAGGGTCGGACTGAAGCTTTCTTT
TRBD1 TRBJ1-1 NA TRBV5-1 CASREPGGAHTEAFF TGCGCCAGCAGGGAGCCAGGGGGCGCCCACACTGAAGCTTTCTTT
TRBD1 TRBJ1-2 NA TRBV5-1 CASSSQGANYGYTF TGCGCCAGCAGCTCACAGGGGGCTAACTATGGCTACACCTTC
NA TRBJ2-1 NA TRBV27 CASSYAGPYNEQFF TGTGCCAGCAGTTATGCGGGACCCTACAATGAGCAGTTCTTC
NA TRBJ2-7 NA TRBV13 CASTLRQGSGGQYF TGTGCCAGCACCCTCCGGCAGGGGTCGGGGGGGCAGTACTTC
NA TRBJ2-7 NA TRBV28 CASSPQGLNEQYF TGTGCCAGCAGTCCACAGGGTTTAAACGAGCAGTACTTC
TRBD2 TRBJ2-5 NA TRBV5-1 CASSLIGTSGRLETQYF TGCGCCAGCAGCTTGATCGGGACTAGCGGGAGATTGGAGACCCAGTACTTC
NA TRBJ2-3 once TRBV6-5 CASSWAGPPSDTQYF TGTGCCAGCAGTTGGGCAGGGCCCCCAAGCGATACGCAGTATTTT
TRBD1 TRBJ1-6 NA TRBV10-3 CAISDMGTGGGSPLHF TGTGCCATCAGTGATATGGGGACAGGGGGTGGTTCACCCCTCCACTTT
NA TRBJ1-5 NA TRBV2 CASSEAGQGPSWEPQHF TGTGCCAGCAGTGAAGCTGGGCAGGGCCCAAGTTGGGAGCCCCAGCATTTT
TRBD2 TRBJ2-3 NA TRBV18 CASSPGLAGEGGTDTQYF TGTGCCAGCTCACCTGGACTAGCGGGAGAGGGAGGTACAGATACGCAGTATTTT
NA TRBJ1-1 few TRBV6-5 CASSYDTGMNTEAFF TGTGCCAGCAGTTACGATACAGGTATGAACACTGAAGCTTTCTTT
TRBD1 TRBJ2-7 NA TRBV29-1 CSVTGAYEQYF TGCAGCGTTACAGGGGCCTACGAGCAGTACTTC
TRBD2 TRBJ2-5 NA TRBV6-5 CAAERGVQETQYF TGTGCCGCGGAGCGGGGGGTTCAAGAGACCCAGTACTTC
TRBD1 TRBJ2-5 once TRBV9 CASSVTTGEETQYF TGTGCCAGCAGCGTAACGACAGGGGAAGAGACCCAGTACTTC
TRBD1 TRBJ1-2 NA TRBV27 CASSSAGTAYGYTF TGTGCCAGCAGTTCTGCCGGGACAGCCTATGGCTACACCTTC
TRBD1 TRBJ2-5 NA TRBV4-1 CASSQDSWQGATQYF TGCGCCAGCAGCCAAGACTCGTGGCAGGGGGCGACCCAGTACTTC
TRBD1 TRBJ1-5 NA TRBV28 CASSISQGLGDSNQPQHF TGTGCCAGCAGTATATCACAGGGGTTGGGAGATAGCAATCAGCCCCAGCATTTT
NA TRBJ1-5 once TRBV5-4 CASSWGGGVDNQPQHF TGTGCCAGCAGCTGGGGGGGCGGGGTAGACAATCAGCCCCAGCATTTT
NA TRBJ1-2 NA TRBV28 CASRLGVNYGYTF TGTGCCAGCAGGCTCGGGGTAAACTATGGCTACACCTTC
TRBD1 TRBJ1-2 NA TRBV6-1 CASRGQDSNYGYTF TGTGCCAGCAGGGGACAGGATTCTAACTATGGCTACACCTTC
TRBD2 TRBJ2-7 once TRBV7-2 CASSALGLAGGYQYF TGTGCCAGCAGCGCGCTGGGACTAGCGGGAGGCTACCAGTACTTC
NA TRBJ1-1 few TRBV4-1 CASSQRVTLNTEAFF TGCGCCAGCAGCCAAAGAGTGACTTTGAACACTGAAGCTTTCTTT
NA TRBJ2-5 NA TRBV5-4 CASSQALRQETQYF TGTGCCAGCAGCCAAGCTTTGCGCCAAGAGACCCAGTACTTC
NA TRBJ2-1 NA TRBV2 CASRQHLGEQFF TGTGCCAGTCGACAGCATCTGGGGGAGCAGTTCTTC